This TCR beta chain was profiled in a study of blood T cell repertoires in COVID-19. In the study overall: T cells, B-cell-depleted T cells, or PBMCs provided the cDNA or gDNA that served as material.

The CDR3 is made up of 13 amino acids. CDR1 and CDR2 (germline): LGHNA, YSLEER. The V gene end was trimmed by 4 bases and the J gene end by 10 bases; junction bases not matched to a gene: 4. Only in-frame clones appear in the TCRdb table, and some are missing; sequencing was by immunoSEQ multiplex PCR. In the table there are about 16,000 clones, around 75% of which are singletons. The chain employs TRBV4-3 and TRBJ2-1; 10 bases are shared with TRBD2. Sequencing was performed on peripheral blood. The sequence derives from a man between 60 and 70 years old with acute or convalescent COVID-19. CDR3 bases: TGCGCCAGCAGCCGCATGACTAGCGGGGAGCAGTTCTTC. This sequence encodes CASSRMTSGEQFF.